The clone carrying this T cell receptor (beta chain) was detected ten times or more. These data come from a study of T-cell reconstitution after alpha-beta-depleted transplantation in children. The CDR3 loop spans 15 amino acids. V shed 0 bases and J shed 2 bases, with 11 bases lying between them. The germline V gene encodes CDR1 LNHNV and CDR2 YYDKDF (reference sequence). Library preparation (for TCRbeta) was performed with unique molecular identifiers. TCRdb recomputed calls from the PCR reads with MiXCR, one row per CDR3 protein. The repertoire holds fewer than 120,000 distinct CDR3 sequences, with about a tenth as singletons.

This clonotype was obtained from a human donor who donated a stem cell graft to a child with acute lymphoblastic leukemia. Sequencing was performed on PBMCs from the stem cell graft donor, taken from the stem cell graft. The rearrangement joins TRBV15 to TRBJ2-7; D perhaps matches TRBD1 (5 bases). CDR3 sequence reads: CATSRDGSRAYEQYF. The CDR3 coding sequence is TGTGCCACCAGCAGAGATGGGTCCAGGGCCTACGAGCAGTACTTC.